What follows are 23 T cell receptor beta chains derived from one specimen sequenced in a study of blood T cell repertoires in COVID-19. Method: immunoSEQ multiplex PCR; TCRdb's copy keeps in-frame clones and lacks some. The data show 180,000 or so clones, just under 85% seen once. The sample taken for sequencing was peripheral blood. The receptors were gathered from a human donor with acute or convalescent COVID-19. The donor label of this sample is uncertain.

The gene calls are TRBV7-6 and TRBJ2-3; 9 bases align to TRBD2. Looked up from germline, CDR1 is SGHVS and CDR2 is FNYEAQ. V shed 5 bases, J shed 9 bases, and the junction held 15 bases outside the gene matches. The CDR3 is 16 amino acids. The CDR3 coding sequence is TGTGCCAGCAGCCCGGGGAGGTGGCGGGAGGGGAACACGCAGTATTTT. Protein sequence: CASSPGRWREGNTQYF.

This sequence joins TRBV6-2 or TRBV6-3 and TRBJ2-6; D is uncertain. V gave up 1 base and J gave up 1 base, with 8 bases separating them. Germline V gives CDR1 MNHEY, CDR2 SVGEGT. The length of the CDR3 is 16 residues. CDR3 coding DNA: TGTGCCAGCAGTTACTTACGGTTTTCTGGGGCCAACGTCCTGACTTTC. Its translation is CASSYLRFSGANVLTF.

V is TRBV5-8 and J is TRBJ2-7, with 7 bases identical to TRBD1. The CDR3 is made up of 15 amino acids. V was pared by 0 bases and J by 3 bases, with 6 bases of the junction left unmatched. CDR1 SGHTS and CDR2 YDEGEE come from the germline V gene. The DNA of the CDR3 is TGTGCCAGCAGCTTGGAGGGACAGACACACTACGAGCAGTACTTC. Encoded protein: CASSLEGQTHYEQYF.

The CDR3 loop is CASSLLGGNYNSPLHF. The CDR3 DNA reads TGTGCCAGCAGTTTATTAGGGGGTAACTATAATTCACCCCTCCACTTT. The rearrangement joins TRBV27 to TRBJ1-6; possibly TRBD1 for D (6 bases). Germline V gives CDR1 MNHEY, CDR2 SMNVEV (reference sequence). V lost 1 base and J lost 3, with 10 bases in between. The CDR3 loop spans 16 amino acids.

The CDR3 DNA is TGTGCCAGCAGACGAGGACAGGGGCGAAGCGGAGCTTTCTTT. Protein: CASRRGQGRSGAFF. The V and J genes are TRBV6-5 and TRBJ1-1; 9 bases map to TRBD1. The trim removed 6 bases at V and 10 bases at J, leaving 12 bases unmatched. Germline CDR1 MNHEY, CDR2 SVGAGI. This CDR3 comprises 14 residues.

Concerning this clone itself: Other DNA sequences in this specimen translate into the identical CDR3. The chain carries TRBV29-1 and TRBJ2-7, with 8 nucleotides matching TRBD1. The CDR3 runs 12 residues. Germline V gene sequence: CDR1 SQVTM, CDR2 ANQGSEA. The V gene end was trimmed by 4 bases and the J gene end by 6 bases; junction bases not matched to a gene: 5. CDR3 nucleotide sequence: TGCAGCGTTGGTCAGGGGGCGGGCGAGCAGTACTTC. As protein: CSVGQGAGEQYF.

This chain uses TRBV6-1 with TRBJ2-7; TRBD1 matches at 7 bases. Germline values: CDR1 MNHNS, CDR2 SASEGT. There are 16 residues in the CDR3. V dropped 1 base and J dropped 0; count of bases not matched to a gene: 6. CDR3 nucleotides: TGTGCCAGCAGTGAAGTTCGACAGGGACCCTCCTACGAGCAGTACTTC. The encoded protein is CASSEVRQGPSYEQYF.

This chain joins TRBV29-1 and TRBJ1-2, with TRBD1 matching over 11 bases. V lost 6 bases and J lost 4; bases outside the gene matches: 1. CDR1 and CDR2 from the germline V gene are SQVTM and ANQGSEA. The CDR3 length is 12 residues. CDR3 sequence reads: CSVGTGGYGYTF. CDR3 sequence (DNA): TGCAGCGTCGGGACAGGGGGCTATGGCTACACCTTC.

The chain carries TRBV9 and TRBJ2-2; 11 nucleotides align to TRBD1. CDR3 size: 16 residues. Germline CDR1 reads SGDLS; CDR2 reads YYNGEE. After removal of 0 bases from V and 2 bases from J, the junction contained 0 bases not matched to a gene. The CDR3 spells CASSVGTGGNTGELFF. CDR3 DNA: TGTGCCAGCAGCGTAGGGACAGGGGGCAACACCGGGGAGCTGTTTTTT.

J is TRBJ1-3 and V is TRBV3-1 (or the pseudogene TRBV3-2); D possibly corresponds to TRBD1 (5 bases). Trimming left V 1 base short and J 5 bases short, with 12 bases between. Germline loops: CDR1 LGHDT, CDR2 YNNKEL (reference sequence). The CDR3 length is 15 residues. DNA of the CDR3: TGTGCCAGCAGCCAAGGAGACAGAAACCGAAACACCATATATTTT. Amino acids: CASSQGDRNRNTIYF.

The genes are TRBV24-1 and TRBJ2-3; 9 bases map to TRBD1. Per the germline V gene, CDR1 is KGHDR and CDR2 is SFDVKD. This CDR3 is 15 amino acids long. With 5 bases clipped from V and 5 bases from J, the junction kept 7 bases outside the gene matches. CDR3 loop: CATSAGQGGIDTQYF. The CDR3 DNA sequence: TGTGCCACCAGTGCGGGACAGGGAGGGATAGATACGCAGTATTTT.

The CDR3 here is CATSGAVLPYEQYF. DNA for the CDR3: TGTGCCACCAGTGGGGCAGTTCTTCCCTACGAGCAGTACTTC. The chain combines TRBV24-1 with TRBJ2-7, with unresolved D. The V gene lost 5 bases and the J gene lost 2 bases, with 12 bases spanning the gap. The CDR3 is made up of 14 amino acids. Germline lookup yields CDR1 KGHDR and CDR2 SFDVKD.

This chain uses TRBV7-6 with TRBJ1-5; the D is unclear. Trimming shortened V by 4 bases and J by 4 bases, and 11 bases separated the two germline ends. This CDR3 comprises 14 residues. Germline CDR1 reads SGHVS; CDR2 reads FNYEAQ. CDR3 sequence: CASSSRGANQPQHF. CDR3 DNA: TGTGCCAGCAGCTCACGGGGAGCTAATCAGCCCCAGCATTTT.

The chain links TRBV10-1 to TRBJ2-3; TRBD2 is a possible D gene (6 bases). The germline V gene encodes CDR1 WNHNN and CDR2 SYGVQD (reference sequence). Deletions cut 1 base from V and 4 bases from J, with 15 bases between. The CDR3 covers 16 residues. CDR3 protein: CASSELPRDLADTQYF. The CDR3 DNA reads TGCGCCAGCAGTGAGTTACCCCGGGACTTGGCAGATACGCAGTATTTT.

This chain links TRBV11-1 with TRBJ1-1; possibly TRBD1 for D (6 bases). The germline CDR1 and CDR2 sequences are SGHAT and FQDESV (reference sequence). V shed 4 bases and J shed 1 base, with 7 bases lying between them. This CDR3 is 13 amino acids long. CDR3 amino acids: CASSSTGNTEAFF. CDR3 coding DNA: TGTGCCAGCAGCTCGACAGGGAACACTGAAGCTTTCTTT.

The V call is TRBV5-1, the J call TRBJ1-1; TRBD1 matches at 8 bases. V was clipped by 4 bases and J by 1 base; unmatched bases: 6. This CDR3 comprises 15 residues. Germline V gives CDR1 SGHRS, CDR2 YFSETQ. The CDR3 loop is CASSPQGARNTEAFF. Written as DNA, the CDR3 is TGCGCCAGCAGCCCCCAGGGGGCGCGGAACACTGAAGCTTTCTTT.

The chain carries TRBV3-1 (or the pseudogene TRBV3-2) and TRBJ2-6; the D gene is possibly TRBD2 (6 bases). The CDR3 totals 15 residues. The V and J ends lost 4 bases and 3 bases respectively, with 10 bases between them. In germline, CDR1 is LGHDT, CDR2 YNNKEL (reference sequence). The CDR3 spells CASSPRRGGANVLTF. The CDR3 nucleotides read TGTGCCAGCAGCCCCCGGCGGGGTGGGGCCAACGTCCTGACTTTC.

This chain connects TRBV29-1 to TRBJ2-3; the D gene is possibly TRBD2 (5 bases). The CDR3 is 14 residues long. V was trimmed by 5 bases and J by 1 base, leaving 13 bases between them. Germline V gives CDR1 SQVTM, CDR2 ANQGSEA. CDR3 loop: CSVNGIQGTDTQYF. The CDR3 DNA reads as TGCAGCGTTAACGGGATCCAGGGCACAGATACGCAGTATTTT.

The rearrangement links TRBV21-1 to TRBJ1-6; the table's D call, TRBD1, was not checked against the DNA. TRBV21-1 is listed as a pseudogene. The CDR3 loop spans 13 amino acids. The CDR3 sequence is CASKGQGGSPLHF. CDR3 in DNA: TGTGCCAGCAAGGGACAGGGTGGATCACCCCTCCACTTT.

This clone was picked up a small number of times. V is TRBV18 and J is TRBJ2-7, with D perhaps TRBD1 (6 bases). Germline V gene lookup returns CDR1 KGHSH and CDR2 LQKENI. The CDR3 has 13 amino acids. Trimming left V 6 bases short and J 4 bases short, with 13 bases between. CDR3 amino acids: CASSRQDFYEQYF. The CDR3 DNA reads as TGTGCCAGCTCGCGACAGGATTTTTACGAGCAGTACTTC.

This sequence joins TRBV2 and TRBJ1-6; no clear D. Germline CDR1 SNHLY, CDR2 FYNNEI. The V end lost 9 bases, the J end lost 0 bases, and 9 bases lay between the germline ends. The CDR3 loop spans 14 amino acids. The CDR3 DNA reads TGTGCCAGTTCGGAGCTCTCCTATAATTCACCCCTCCACTTT. This gives the protein CASSELSYNSPLHF. Filled out from reference TRBV2 and TRBJ1-6, the complete variable domain reads EPEVTQTPSHQVTQMGQEVILRCVPISNHLYFYWYRQILGQKVEFLVSFYNNEISEKSEIFDDQFSVERPDGSNFTLKIRSTKLEDSAMYFCASSELSYNSPLHFGNGTRLTVT.

The chain is built from TRBV5-1 and TRBJ2-3; 7 nucleotides agree with TRBD2. The CDR3 has 14 amino acids. The junction had 6 bases not matched to a gene; V was cut back by 5 bases and J by 3 bases. Germline CDR1 is SGHRS and CDR2 is YFSETQ. CDR3 nucleotides: TGCGCCAGCAGGCTAGCGGAAGAAACAGATACGCAGTATTTT. It is translated as CASRLAEETDTQYF.

The V and J genes are TRBV2 and TRBJ2-7; perhaps TRBD1 as D (6 bases). Germline V CDR1 and CDR2: SNHLY, FYNNEI. The CDR3 has 13 residues. Deletions cut 8 bases from V and 7 bases from J, with 18 bases between. The CDR3 region is CASGGGIRGEQYF. The CDR3 DNA reads as TGTGCCAGCGGCGGCGGTATCAGGGGAGAGCAGTACTTC. Based on the CDR3 plus reference TRBV2 and TRBJ2-7, the full variable domain is EPEVTQTPSHQVTQMGQEVILRCVPISNHLYFYWYRQILGQKVEFLVSFYNNEISEKSEIFDDQFSVERPDGSNFTLKIRSTKLEDSAMYFCASGGGIRGEQYFGPGTRLTVT.